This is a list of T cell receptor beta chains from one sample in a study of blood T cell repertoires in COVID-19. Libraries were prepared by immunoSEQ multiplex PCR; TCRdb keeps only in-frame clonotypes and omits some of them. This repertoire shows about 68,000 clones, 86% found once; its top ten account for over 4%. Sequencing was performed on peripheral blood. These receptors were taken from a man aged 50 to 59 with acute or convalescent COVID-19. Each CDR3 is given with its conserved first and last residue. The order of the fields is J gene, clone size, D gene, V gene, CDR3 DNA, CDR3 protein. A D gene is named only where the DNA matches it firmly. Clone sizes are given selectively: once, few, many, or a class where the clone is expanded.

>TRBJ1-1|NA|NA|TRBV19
TGTGCCAGTAGTACCCCCGCGGGAGCTTTCTTT
CASSTPAGAFF
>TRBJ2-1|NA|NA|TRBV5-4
TGTGCCAGCAGCTTGGGCGGGGTGGGTTCCTACAATGAGCAGTTCTTC
CASSLGGVGSYNEQFF
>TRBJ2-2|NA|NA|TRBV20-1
TGCAGTGCTCGTGGACTAATAATGAACACCGGGGAGCTGTTTTTT
CSARGLIMNTGELFF
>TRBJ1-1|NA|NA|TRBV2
TGTGCCAGCAGTGGAGTGGAGAGAGGGACTGAAGCTTTCTTT
CASSGVERGTEAFF
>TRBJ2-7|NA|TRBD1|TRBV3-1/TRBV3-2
TGTGCCACCTCCCGTTCGCAGGGGGAGTACGAGCAGTACTTC
CATSRSQGEYEQYF
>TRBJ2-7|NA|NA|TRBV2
TGTGCCAGCAACAGGGCCGTCTACGAGCAGTACTTC
CASNRAVYEQYF
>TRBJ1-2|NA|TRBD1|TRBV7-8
TGTGCCAGCAGCTCGACAGGGATCTATGGCTACACCTTC
CASSSTGIYGYTF
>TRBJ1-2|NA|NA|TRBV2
TGTGCCATCGGAGGGAAGCTGAACTATGGCTACACCTTC
CAIGGKLNYGYTF
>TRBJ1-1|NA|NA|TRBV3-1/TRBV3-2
TGTGCCAGCAGCCAAAAAGGCGCATACAGTGTCACTGAAGCTTTCTTT
CASSQKGAYSVTEAFF
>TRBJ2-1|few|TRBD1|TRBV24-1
TGTGCCACCAGTGTCGGACCGGGACAGGGCATTGGTGAGCAGTTCTTC
CATSVGPGQGIGEQFF
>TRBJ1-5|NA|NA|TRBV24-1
TGTGCCACCAGTGATTCCGGGATCGGCAATCAGCCCCAGCATTTT
CATSDSGIGNQPQHF
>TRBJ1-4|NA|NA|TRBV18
TGTGCCAGCTCACCACTGATGACAGGCACGAATGAAAAACTGTTTTTT
CASSPLMTGTNEKLFF
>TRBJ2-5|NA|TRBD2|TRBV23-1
TGCGCCAGCAGTCAAGCCCCCTTCAGGGAAGCGGGGGAGACCCAGTACTTC
CASSQAPFREAGETQYF
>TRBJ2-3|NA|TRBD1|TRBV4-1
TGCGCCAGCAGCCTTGGACAGGGGTCAGATACGCAGTATTTT
CASSLGQGSDTQYF
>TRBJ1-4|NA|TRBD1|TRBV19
TGTGCCAGTAGTATGACGGGACAGGATAATGAAAAACTGTTTTTT
CASSMTGQDNEKLFF
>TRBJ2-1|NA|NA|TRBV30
TGTGCCTGGGCTAGGAACAATGAGCAGTTCTTC
CAWARNNEQFF
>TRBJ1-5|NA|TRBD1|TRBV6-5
TGTGCCAGTCATGACAGGGGTGGGAATCAGCCCCAGCATTTT
CASHDRGGNQPQHF
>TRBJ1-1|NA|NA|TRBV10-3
TGTGCCATTTCGATGCAGGGCATGAACACTGAAGCTTTCTTT
CAISMQGMNTEAFF
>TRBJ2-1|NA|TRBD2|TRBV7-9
TGTGCCAGCAGCGTGACTAGCGGGAGATTAAATGAGCAGTTCTTC
CASSVTSGRLNEQFF
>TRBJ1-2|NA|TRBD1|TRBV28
TGTGCCACCACAACCGGGACAGGGGGTTTTGGCTACACCTTC
CATTTGTGGFGYTF
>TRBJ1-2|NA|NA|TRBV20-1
TGCAGTGCTCAGCGGCAAAAGGGATACACCTTC
CSAQRQKGYTF
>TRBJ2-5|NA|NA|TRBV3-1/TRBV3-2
TGTGCCAGCAGCCGGACAGCGTTTGAGACCCAGTACTTC
CASSRTAFETQYF